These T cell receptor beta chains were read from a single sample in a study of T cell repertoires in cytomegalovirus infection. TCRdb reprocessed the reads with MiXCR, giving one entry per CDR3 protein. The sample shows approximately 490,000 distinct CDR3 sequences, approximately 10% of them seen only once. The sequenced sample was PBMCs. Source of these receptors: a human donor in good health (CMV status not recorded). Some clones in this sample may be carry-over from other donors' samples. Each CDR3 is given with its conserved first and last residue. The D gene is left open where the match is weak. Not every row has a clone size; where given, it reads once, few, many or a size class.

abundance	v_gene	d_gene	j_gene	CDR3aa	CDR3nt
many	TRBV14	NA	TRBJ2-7	CASSHLLDEQYF	TGTGCCAGCAGCCACCTCCTGGACGAGCAGTACTTC
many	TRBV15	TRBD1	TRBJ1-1	CATSDGQGTEAFF	TGTGCCACCAGCGACGGACAGGGAACTGAAGCTTTCTTT
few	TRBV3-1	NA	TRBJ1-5	CASSQANSNQPQHF	TGTGCCAGCAGCCAAGCGAATAGCAATCAGCCCCAGCATTTT
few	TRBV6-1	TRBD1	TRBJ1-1	CASSENTGAVDTEAFF	TGTGCCAGCAGTGAAAATACAGGGGCAGTGGACACTGAAGCTTTCTTT
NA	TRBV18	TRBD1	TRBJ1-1	CASSIRQGAPDEAFF	TGTGCCAGCTCCATTCGGCAGGGGGCTCCGGATGAAGCTTTCTTT
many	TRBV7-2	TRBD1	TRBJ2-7	CASSSGQGDYEQYF	TGTGCCAGCAGCTCAGGACAGGGAGACTACGAGCAGTACTTC
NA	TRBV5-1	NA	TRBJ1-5	CASSLSPGSPVPHF	TGCGCCAGCAGCCTGTCCCCTGGGTCGCCCGTCCCGCATTTT
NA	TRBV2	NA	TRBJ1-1	CASNAGEWTEAFF	TGTGCCAGCAACGCCGGGGAGTGGACTGAAGCTTTCTTT
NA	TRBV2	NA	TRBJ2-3	CATHVDRTDTQYF	TGTGCCACCCATGTCGATCGCACAGATACGCAGTATTTT
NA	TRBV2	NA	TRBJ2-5	CASSTLEKETQYF	TGTGCCAGCAGCACACTAGAAAAAGAGACCCAGTACTTC
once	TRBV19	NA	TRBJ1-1	CASSMTGAYTEAFF	TGTGCCAGTAGTATGACGGGGGCTTACACTGAAGCTTTCTTT
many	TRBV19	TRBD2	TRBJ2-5	CASSTPGLAGGETQYF	TGTGCCAGTAGTACCCCAGGACTAGCGGGGGGAGAGACCCAGTACTTC
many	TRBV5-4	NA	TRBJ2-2	CASSLAVGANTGELFF	TGTGCCAGCAGCTTGGCCGTGGGGGCGAACACCGGGGAGCTGTTTTTT
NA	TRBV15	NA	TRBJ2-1	CATSTTNEQFF	TGTGCCACCAGCACGACAAATGAGCAGTTCTTC
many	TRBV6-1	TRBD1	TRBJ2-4	CASTLDRENIQYF	TGTGCCAGCACTCTGGACAGGGAAAACATTCAGTACTTC
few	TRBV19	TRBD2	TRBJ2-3	CASSIRGLAGNTDTQYF	TGTGCCAGTAGTATCCGCGGACTAGCGGGGAACACAGATACGCAGTATTTT
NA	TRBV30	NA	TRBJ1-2	CAWRAGSYGYTF	TGTGCCTGGCGAGCTGGCAGCTATGGCTACACCTTC
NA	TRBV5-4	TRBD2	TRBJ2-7	CASSLAIAGGPEQYF	TGTGCCAGCAGCTTGGCGATAGCGGGAGGGCCCGAGCAGTACTTC
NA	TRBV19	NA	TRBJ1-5	CASTTAGVGNQPQHF	TGTGCCAGTACCACTGCCGGGGTGGGCAATCAGCCCCAGCATTTT
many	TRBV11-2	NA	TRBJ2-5	CASSLWDKGNQETQYF	TGTGCCAGCAGCCTATGGGACAAGGGGAATCAAGAGACCCAGTACTTC
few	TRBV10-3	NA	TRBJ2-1	CAITGRAPRGANEQFF	TGTGCCATCACCGGCCGGGCCCCCCGAGGGGCCAATGAGCAGTTCTTC
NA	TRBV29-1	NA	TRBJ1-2	CSVDTSINGYTF	TGCAGCGTTGACACCAGTATAAATGGCTACACCTTC
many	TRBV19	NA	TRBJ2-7	CASSIWGSYEQYF	TGTGCCAGTAGTATATGGGGGTCCTACGAGCAGTACTTC
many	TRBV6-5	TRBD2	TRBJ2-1	CASRGSGTNSNEQFF	TGTGCCAGCAGGGGATCCGGGACTAATTCCAATGAGCAGTTCTTC
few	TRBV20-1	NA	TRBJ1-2	CSARTAFNYGYTF	TGCAGTGCGAGGACAGCTTTCAACTATGGCTACACCTTC
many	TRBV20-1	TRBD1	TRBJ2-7	CSAPTGAYEQYF	TGCAGTGCTCCGACAGGGGCCTACGAGCAGTACTTC
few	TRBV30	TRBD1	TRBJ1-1	CAWRQGAMATEAFF	TGTGCCTGGAGGCAGGGGGCGATGGCGACTGAAGCTTTCTTT
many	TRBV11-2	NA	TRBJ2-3	CASSFSRTAHTQYF	TGTGCCAGCAGCTTCTCTAGGACAGCTCATACGCAGTATTTT
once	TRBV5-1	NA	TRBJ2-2	CASSSGTRNTGELFF	TGCGCCAGCAGCTCCGGGACCAGGAACACCGGGGAGCTGTTTTTT
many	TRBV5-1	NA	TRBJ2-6	CASSDTGFGANVLTF	TGCGCCAGCAGCGATACAGGGTTCGGGGCCAACGTCCTGACTTTC
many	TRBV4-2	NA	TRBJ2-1	CASSQDRVGVGNEQFF	TGTGCCAGCAGCCAAGATCGGGTCGGCGTGGGAAATGAGCAGTTCTTC
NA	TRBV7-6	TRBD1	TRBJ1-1	CASRPGTGAEGTEAFF	TGTGCCAGCAGACCGGGGACAGGGGCAGAGGGCACTGAAGCTTTCTTT
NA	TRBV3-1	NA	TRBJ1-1	CASSHPLGTEAFF	TGTGCCAGCAGCCACCCCCTTGGCACTGAAGCTTTCTTT
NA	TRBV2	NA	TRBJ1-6	CASGVEGGHDSPLHF	TGTGCCAGCGGTGTGGAGGGTGGCCACGATTCACCCCTCCACTTT
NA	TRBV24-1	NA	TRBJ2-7	CATSDSSGGGRFYEQYF	TGTGCCACCAGTGATTCGTCAGGGGGGGGGCGATTCTACGAGCAGTACTTC
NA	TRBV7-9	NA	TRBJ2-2	CASSLASGPNTGELFF	TGTGCCAGCAGCTTAGCGTCAGGCCCGAACACCGGGGAGCTGTTTTTT
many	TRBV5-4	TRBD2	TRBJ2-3	CASSPAGTKSAPQYF	TGTGCCAGCAGCCCCGCGGGGACTAAATCGGCCCCGCAGTATTTT
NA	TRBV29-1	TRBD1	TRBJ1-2	CSASGQGEYGYTF	TGCAGCGCCTCGGGACAGGGTGAATATGGCTACACCTTC
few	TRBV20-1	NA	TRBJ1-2	CSARLTGDYGYTF	TGCAGTGCTAGGTTGACAGGAGACTATGGCTACACCTTC
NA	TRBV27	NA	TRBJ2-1	CASSLNWRGRQSTYNEQFF	TGTGCCAGCAGTTTAAATTGGCGGGGCCGACAAAGCACCTACAATGAGCAGTTCTTC
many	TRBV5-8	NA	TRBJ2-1	CASSFNKFNEQFF	TGTGCCAGCAGCTTCAACAAATTCAATGAGCAGTTCTTC
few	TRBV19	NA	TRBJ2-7	CASSIGTGEYEQYF	TGTGCCAGTAGTATAGGAACGGGGGAGTACGAGCAGTACTTC
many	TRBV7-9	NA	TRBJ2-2	CASSFEARATGELFF	TGTGCCAGCAGCTTCGAGGCACGGGCCACCGGGGAGCTGTTTTTT
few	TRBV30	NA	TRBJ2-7	CASRGQYEQYF	TGTGCCTCCCGGGGCCAGTACGAGCAGTACTTC
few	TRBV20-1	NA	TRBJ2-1	CSAPAGGPGNEQFF	TGCAGTGCCCCTGCCGGGGGGCCGGGCAATGAGCAGTTCTTC
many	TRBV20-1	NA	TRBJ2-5	CSARDVGETQYF	TGCAGTGCTAGAGATGTGGGGGAGACCCAGTACTTC
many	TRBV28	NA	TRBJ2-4	CASSLTLSTGRHIQYF	TGTGCCAGCAGTTTAACCCTCTCGACAGGAAGGCACATTCAGTACTTC
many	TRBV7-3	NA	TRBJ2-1	CASSVRHLGTSYNEQFF	TGTGCCAGCAGCGTTCGGCACCTAGGGACCTCCTACAATGAGCAGTTCTTC
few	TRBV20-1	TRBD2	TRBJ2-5	CSARSDAGVGETQYF	TGCAGTGCTCGATCTGATGCGGGAGTGGGGGAGACCCAGTACTTC
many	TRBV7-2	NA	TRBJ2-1	CASSWTESSYNEQFF	TGTGCCAGCAGCTGGACGGAGAGCTCCTACAATGAGCAGTTCTTC
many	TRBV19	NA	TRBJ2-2	CASSINRKGELFF	TGTGCCAGTAGTATAAACAGGAAAGGGGAGCTGTTTTTT
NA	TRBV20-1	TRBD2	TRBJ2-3	CSARTPLRDYQRTDTQYF	TGCAGTGCCCGAACTCCTCTAAGGGACTATCAACGCACAGATACGCAGTATTTT
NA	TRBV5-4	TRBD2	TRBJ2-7	CASSLGGSRGGSYEQYF	TGTGCCAGCAGCTTGGGGGGCTCGCGCGGGGGCTCCTACGAGCAGTACTTC
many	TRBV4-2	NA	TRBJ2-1	CASSQGDSRGEQFF	TGTGCCAGCAGCCAAGGGGACTCGAGGGGTGAGCAGTTCTTC